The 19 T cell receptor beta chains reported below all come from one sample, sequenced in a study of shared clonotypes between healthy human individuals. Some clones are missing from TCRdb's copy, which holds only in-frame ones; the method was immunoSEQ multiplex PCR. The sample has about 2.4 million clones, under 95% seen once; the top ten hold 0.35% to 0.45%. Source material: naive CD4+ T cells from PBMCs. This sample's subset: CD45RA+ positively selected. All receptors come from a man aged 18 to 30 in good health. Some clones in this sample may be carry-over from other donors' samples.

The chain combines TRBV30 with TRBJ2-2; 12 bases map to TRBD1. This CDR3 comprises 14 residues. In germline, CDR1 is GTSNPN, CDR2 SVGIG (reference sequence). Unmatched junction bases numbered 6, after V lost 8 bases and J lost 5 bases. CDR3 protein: CAGGQGARTGELFF. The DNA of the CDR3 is TGTGCCGGGGGACAGGGGGCGCGTACCGGGGAGCTGTTTTTT. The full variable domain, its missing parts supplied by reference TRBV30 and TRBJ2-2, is SQTIHQWPATLVQPVGSPLSLECTVEGTSNPNLYWYRQAAGRGLQLLFYSVGIGQISSEVPQNLSASRPQDRQFILSSKKLLLSDSGFYLCAGGQGARTGELFFGEGSRLTVL.

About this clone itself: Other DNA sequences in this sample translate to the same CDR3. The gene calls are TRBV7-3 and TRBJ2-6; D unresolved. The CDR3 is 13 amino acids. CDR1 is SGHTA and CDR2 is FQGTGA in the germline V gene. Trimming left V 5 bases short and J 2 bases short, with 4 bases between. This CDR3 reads CASSPAGANVLTF. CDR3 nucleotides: TGTGCCAGCAGCCCGGCTGGGGCCAACGTCCTGACTTTC.

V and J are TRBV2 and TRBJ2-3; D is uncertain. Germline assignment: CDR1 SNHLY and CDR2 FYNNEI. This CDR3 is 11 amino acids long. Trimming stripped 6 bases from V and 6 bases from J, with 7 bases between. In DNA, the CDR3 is TGTGCCAGCAGGCAGAAGGATACGCAGTATTTT. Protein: CASRQKDTQYF.

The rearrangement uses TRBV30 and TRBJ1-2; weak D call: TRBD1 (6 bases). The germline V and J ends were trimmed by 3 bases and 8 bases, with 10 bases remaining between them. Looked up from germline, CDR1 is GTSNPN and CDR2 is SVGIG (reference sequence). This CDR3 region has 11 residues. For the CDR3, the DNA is TGTGCCTGGAGGACGAGGGGGGGCTACACCTTC. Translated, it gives CAWRTRGGYTF.

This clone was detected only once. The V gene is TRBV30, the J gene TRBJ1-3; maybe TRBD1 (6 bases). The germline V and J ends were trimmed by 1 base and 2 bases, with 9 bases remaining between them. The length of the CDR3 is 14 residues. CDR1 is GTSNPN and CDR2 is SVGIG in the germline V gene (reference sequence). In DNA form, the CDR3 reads TGTGCCTGGAGTGCCGGGACAACTGGAAACACCATATATTTT. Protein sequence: CAWSAGTTGNTIYF.

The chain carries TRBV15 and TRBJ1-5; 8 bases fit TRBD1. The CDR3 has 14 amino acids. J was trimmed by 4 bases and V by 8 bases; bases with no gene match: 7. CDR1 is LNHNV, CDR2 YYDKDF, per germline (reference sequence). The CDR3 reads CATLGTGGNQPQHF. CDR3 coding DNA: TGTGCCACCTTAGGGACAGGAGGTAATCAGCCCCAGCATTTT.

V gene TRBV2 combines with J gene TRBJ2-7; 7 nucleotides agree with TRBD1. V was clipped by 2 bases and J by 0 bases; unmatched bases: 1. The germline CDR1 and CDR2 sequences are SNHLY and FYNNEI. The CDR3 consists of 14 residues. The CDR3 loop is CASSEQGDSYEQYF. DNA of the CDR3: TGTGCCAGCAGTGAACAGGGGGACTCCTACGAGCAGTACTTC. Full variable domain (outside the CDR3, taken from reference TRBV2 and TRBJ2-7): EPEVTQTPSHQVTQMGQEVILRCVPISNHLYFYWYRQILGQKVEFLVSFYNNEISEKSEIFDDQFSVERPDGSNFTLKIRSTKLEDSAMYFCASSEQGDSYEQYFGPGTRLTVT.

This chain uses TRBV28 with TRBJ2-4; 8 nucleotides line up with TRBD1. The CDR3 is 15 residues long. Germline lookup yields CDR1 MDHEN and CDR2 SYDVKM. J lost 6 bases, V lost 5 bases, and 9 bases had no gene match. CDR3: CASSPPGTGRNIQYF. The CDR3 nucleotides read TGTGCCAGCAGTCCCCCGGGGACAGGCCGAAACATTCAGTACTTC. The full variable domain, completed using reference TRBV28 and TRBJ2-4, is DVKVTQSSRYLVKRTGEKVFLECVQDMDHENMFWYRQDPGLGLRLIYFSYDVKMKEKGDIPEGYSVSREKKERFSLILESASTNQTSMYLCASSPPGTGRNIQYFGAGTRLSVL.

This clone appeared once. CDR3 protein: CASRRQDFPYEQYF. In nucleotides, the CDR3 is TGTGCCAGCAGGCGACAGGATTTTCCCTACGAGCAGTACTTC. The V call is TRBV6-5, the J call TRBJ2-7; the D gene is possibly TRBD1 (6 bases). Germline-derived CDR1 and CDR2 are MNHEY and SVGAGI. The CDR3 consists of 14 residues. Trimming took off 6 bases at V and 2 bases at J, with 14 bases between the two ends.

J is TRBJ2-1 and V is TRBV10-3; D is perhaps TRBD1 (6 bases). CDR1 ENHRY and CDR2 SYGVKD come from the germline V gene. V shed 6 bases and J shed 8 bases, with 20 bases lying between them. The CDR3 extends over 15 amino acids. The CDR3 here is CAISQTRGMGDEQFF. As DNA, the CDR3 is TGTGCCATCAGCCAAACTAGGGGGATGGGCGATGAGCAGTTCTTC.

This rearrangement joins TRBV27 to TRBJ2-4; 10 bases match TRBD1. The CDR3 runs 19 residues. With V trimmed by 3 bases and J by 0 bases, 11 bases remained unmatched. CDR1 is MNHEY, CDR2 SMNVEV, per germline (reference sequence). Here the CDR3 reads CASSFHPGQGEVAKNIQYF. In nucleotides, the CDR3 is TGTGCCAGCAGTTTCCACCCCGGACAGGGGGAGGTAGCCAAAAACATTCAGTACTTC.

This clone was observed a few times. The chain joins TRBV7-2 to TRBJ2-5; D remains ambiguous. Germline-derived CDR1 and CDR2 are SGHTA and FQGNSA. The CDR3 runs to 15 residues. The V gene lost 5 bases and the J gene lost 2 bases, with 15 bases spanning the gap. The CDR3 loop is CASSPTGYLQETQYF. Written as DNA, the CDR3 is TGTGCCAGCAGCCCCACGGGCTACCTACAAGAGACCCAGTACTTC.

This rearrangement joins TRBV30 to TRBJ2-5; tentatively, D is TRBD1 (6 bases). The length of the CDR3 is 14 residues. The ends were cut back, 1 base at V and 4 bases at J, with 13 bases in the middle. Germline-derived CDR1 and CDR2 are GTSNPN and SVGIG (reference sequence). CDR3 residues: CAWSGQGLGETQYF. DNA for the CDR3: TGTGCCTGGAGTGGGCAGGGGCTCGGAGAGACCCAGTACTTC.

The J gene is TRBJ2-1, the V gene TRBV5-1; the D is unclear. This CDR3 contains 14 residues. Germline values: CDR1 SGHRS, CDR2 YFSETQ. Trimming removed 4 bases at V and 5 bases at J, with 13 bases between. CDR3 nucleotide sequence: TGCGCCAGCAGCCCCCTCCTATCGGACAATGAGCAGTTCTTC. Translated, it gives CASSPLLSDNEQFF.

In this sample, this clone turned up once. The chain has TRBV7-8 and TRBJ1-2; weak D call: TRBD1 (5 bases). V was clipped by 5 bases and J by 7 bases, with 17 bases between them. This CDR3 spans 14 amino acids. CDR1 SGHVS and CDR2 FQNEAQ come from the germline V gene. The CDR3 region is CASSDGPGKPGYTF. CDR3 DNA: TGTGCCAGCAGCGACGGCCCAGGGAAACCTGGCTACACCTTC.

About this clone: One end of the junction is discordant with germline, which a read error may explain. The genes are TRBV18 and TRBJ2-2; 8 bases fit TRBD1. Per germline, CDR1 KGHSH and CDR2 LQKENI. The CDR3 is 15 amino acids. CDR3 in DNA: TGTGCCAGCGCACCCGGGACAGGGAACACCGGGGAGCTGTTTTTT. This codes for CASAPGTGNTGELFF.

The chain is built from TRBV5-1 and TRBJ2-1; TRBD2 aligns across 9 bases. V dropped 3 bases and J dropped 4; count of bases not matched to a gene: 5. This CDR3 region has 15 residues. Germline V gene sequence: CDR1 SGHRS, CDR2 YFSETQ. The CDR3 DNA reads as TGCGCCAGCAGCTCGGGACTAGCTGTATACAATGAGCAGTTCTTC. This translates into CASSSGLAVYNEQFF.

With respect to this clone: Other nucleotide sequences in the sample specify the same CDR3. CDR3 coding DNA: TGTGCCAGCAGTTCCCAGGGGGCGCGTACTGAAGCTTTCTTT. Protein product: CASSSQGARTEAFF. This rearrangement joins TRBV6-5 to TRBJ1-1, with 8 bases lining up with TRBD1. With V trimmed by 4 bases and J by 5 bases, 6 bases remained unmatched. The CDR3 consists of 14 residues. Germline CDR1 reads MNHEY; CDR2 reads SVGAGI.

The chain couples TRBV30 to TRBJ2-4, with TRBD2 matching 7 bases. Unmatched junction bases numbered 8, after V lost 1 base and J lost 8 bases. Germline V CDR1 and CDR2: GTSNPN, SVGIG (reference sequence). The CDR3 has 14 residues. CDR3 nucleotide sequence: TGTGCCTGGAGTGGGGGCGGGAGATCGGACATTCAGTACTTC. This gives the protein CAWSGGGRSDIQYF.